The source of this T cell receptor beta chain is a study of vaccination and CD4 T cells after COVID-19. Notes on the study in general: Median SARS-CoV-2-reactive clonotype numbers went up from about 22 to 38, but not significantly. A median of around 83% of reactive clones, in convalescent patients, became evident only post-vaccination. There were relatively few convalescent patients studied, and there were no early post-infection timepoints.

Per germline, CDR1 SEHNR and CDR2 FQNEAQ (reference sequence). The CDR3 sequence is 16 residues long. The V and J ends lost 4 bases and 4 bases respectively, with 16 bases between them. TCRdb re-derived calls from the PCR reads in MiXCR, one entry per CDR3 protein. Seen here are 30,000 or so distinct CDR3 sequences, roughly 50% observed once, and the top ten hold about 5%. This clonotype has a handful of counts. Its antigen is not known. Time point in this sample: late sampling 161 to 241 days after vaccination in a few convalescent patients. The PCR-positive dates, March through December 2020, came before the US Alpha, Beta and Delta variants.

The chain has TRBV7-9 and TRBJ2-2; no definite D call. This specimen consisted of CD4+ T cells from blood, obtained about 7 months after SARS-CoV-2 vaccination. This sequence was found in a human donor who had recovered from COVID-19. CDR3 nucleotide sequence: TGTGCCAGCAGCTCCGGTGGCAGAGGACGCACCGGGGAGCTGTTTTTT. Its translation is CASSSGGRGRTGELFF.